This T cell receptor (beta chain) is drawn from a study of blood T cell repertoires in COVID-19. The overall study: The origin of the acute and convalescent COVID-19 samples was the United States, Italy and Spain. In each case, the material was cDNA or gDNA derived from T cells, B-cell-depleted T cells, or PBMCs.

The CDR3 is 14 residues long. CDR1 MGHDK and CDR2 SYGVNS come from the germline V gene. Trimming removed 3 bases from V and 2 bases from J, with 10 bases in between. Original processing methods: Amplification of reference gene primers was used by the study to estimate nucleated cell counts. The method was immunoSEQ multiplex PCR; TCRdb's version includes in-frame clones alone and lacks a portion of them. That table is the source of V, J and clone size, and D and trimming were worked out from the DNA. The sample consists of roughly 150,000 clones, approximately 83% of them appearing once. The receptor's source is a man between 65 and 79 years old with active or convalescent COVID-19. Input material: peripheral blood. The chain links TRBV25-1 to TRBJ2-5; D unresolved. CDR3 nucleotides: TGTGCCAGCAGTGATTTACCCCTACAAGAGACCCAGTACTTC. Its protein product is CASSDLPLQETQYF.